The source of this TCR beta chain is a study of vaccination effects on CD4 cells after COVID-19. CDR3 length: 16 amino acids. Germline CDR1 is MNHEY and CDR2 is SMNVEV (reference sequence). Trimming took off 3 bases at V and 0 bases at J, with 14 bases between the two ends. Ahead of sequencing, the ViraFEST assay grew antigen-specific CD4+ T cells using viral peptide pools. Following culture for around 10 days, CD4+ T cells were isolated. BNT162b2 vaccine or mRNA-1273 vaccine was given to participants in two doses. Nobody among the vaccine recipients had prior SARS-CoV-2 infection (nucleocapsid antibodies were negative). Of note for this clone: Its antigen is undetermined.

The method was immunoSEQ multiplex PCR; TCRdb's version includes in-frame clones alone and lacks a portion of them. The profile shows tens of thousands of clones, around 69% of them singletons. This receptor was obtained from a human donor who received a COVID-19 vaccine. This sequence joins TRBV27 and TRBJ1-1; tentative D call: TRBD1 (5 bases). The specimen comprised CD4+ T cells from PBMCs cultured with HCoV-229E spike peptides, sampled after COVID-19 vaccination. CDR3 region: CASSFGGRRMNTEAFF. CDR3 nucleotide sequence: TGTGCCAGCAGTTTTGGGGGACGCCGGATGAACACTGAAGCTTTCTTT.